A single sample is the source of the 8 T cell receptor beta chains below, sequenced in a study of blood T cell repertoires in COVID-19. Generated by immunoSEQ multiplex PCR, the TCRdb table keeps only in-frame clones and is missing some. The table has 200,000 to 250,000 clones, 75% to 90% seen once. Sequenced sample: peripheral blood. Receptors originate from a woman between 25 and 40 years old who had recovered from COVID-19.

This sequence joins TRBV20-1 and TRBJ2-5; TRBD2 matches 8 bases. V was pared by 5 bases and J by 12 bases, with 8 bases of the junction left unmatched. The CDR3 contains 11 residues. Germline assignment: CDR1 DFQATT and CDR2 SNEGSKA (reference sequence). CDR3 sequence: CSAVGVAGKYF. CDR3 bases: TGCAGTGCTGTCGGGGTAGCGGGGAAGTACTTC.

The chain couples TRBV19 to TRBJ2-7; 9 bases line up with TRBD1. V gave up 5 bases and J gave up 5 bases; unmatched junction bases: 10. CDR1 and CDR2 (germline): LNHDA, SQIVND (reference sequence). The CDR3 runs to 15 residues. Here the CDR3 reads CASSPRDREVDEQYF. CDR3 bases: TGTGCCAGTAGTCCTCGGGACAGGGAGGTGGACGAGCAGTACTTC.

The rearrangement links TRBV6-5 to TRBJ2-4; D not certain. Trimming removed 4 bases at V and 0 bases at J, with 13 bases between. There are 16 residues in the CDR3. From germline, CDR1 is MNHEY and CDR2 SVGAGI. The CDR3 nucleotides are TGTGCCAGCAGTTCCCCGGGTCGGGTAGCCAAAAACATTCAGTACTTC. This codes for CASSSPGRVAKNIQYF.

The chain combines TRBV6-5 with TRBJ1-2, with D tentatively TRBD1 (5 bases). This CDR3 spans 13 amino acids. Germline CDR1 MNHEY, CDR2 SVGAGI. The V and J ends lost 6 bases and 3 bases respectively, with 11 bases between them. CDR3: CASSRTKDYGYTF. CDR3 bases: TGTGCCAGCAGCCGGACAAAGGACTATGGCTACACCTTC.

The sample holds one count of this clone. The J gene is TRBJ2-4, the V gene TRBV5-1, with 8 bases aligning to TRBD1. The CDR3 is 15 amino acids. Germline CDR1 reads SGHRS; CDR2 reads YFSETQ. V was pared by 4 bases and J by 5 bases, with 8 bases of the junction left unmatched. CDR3 sequence reads: CASSATDREQNIQYF. The CDR3 bases are TGCGCCAGCAGCGCAACGGACAGGGAACAAAACATTCAGTACTTC.

This clone is a singleton in its sample. J is TRBJ2-1 and V is TRBV24-1, with 10 bases fitting TRBD1. Germline lookup yields CDR1 KGHDR and CDR2 SFDVKD. The CDR3 has 14 residues. J was trimmed by 7 bases and V by 7 bases; bases with no gene match: 6. The DNA of the CDR3 is TGTGCCACCAGGGGGACAGGGGCTGGGAATGAGCAGTTCTTC. It is translated as CATRGTGAGNEQFF.

V is TRBV7-2 and J is TRBJ2-3, with 10 bases matching TRBD1. In germline, CDR1 is SGHTA, CDR2 FQGNSA. There are 16 residues in the CDR3. The trim removed 5 bases at V and 5 bases at J, leaving 10 bases unmatched. CDR3 in amino acids: CASSPVGQGRVDTQYF. For the CDR3, the DNA is TGTGCCAGCAGCCCCGTGGGACAGGGGCGTGTAGATACGCAGTATTTT.

This chain links TRBV11-2 with TRBJ2-3; D call uncertain. The CDR3 covers 14 residues. Germline loops: CDR1 SGHAT, CDR2 FQNNGV. The V and J ends lost 1 base and 0 bases respectively, with 5 bases between them. CDR3 sequence: CASSLVSSTDTQYF. The DNA for the CDR3 is TGTGCCAGCAGCTTAGTGTCGAGCACAGATACGCAGTATTTT.